The clone carrying this TCR beta chain has ten or more counts. Its antigen remains unidentified. This specimen comes from a study of CD8 T cells in ankylosing spondylitis. From germline, CDR1 is DFQATT and CDR2 SNEGSKA (reference sequence). V shed 7 bases, J shed 3 bases, and the junction held 2 bases outside the gene matches. CDR3 length: 13 amino acids. Study-level points and caveats: A CD8+ phenotype characterized the disease-linked clones, which were relatively rare in peripheral blood. The clones that were linked to disease were reported to be significantly enriched in matched synovial fluid samples from ankylosing spondylitis patients. Seemingly distinctive of ankylosing spondylitis blood was a TCR beta motif formed by eight highly homologous variants.

One entry per CDR3 protein results from TCRdb running MiXCR on the 5' RACE reads. The sample has around 770,000 distinct CDR3 sequences; 12% are singletons. The sequencing sample was made of blood, either unsorted or a sorted T cell fraction (not recorded which). The sequence was collected from a male donor with ankylosing spondylitis. V and J are TRBV20-1 and TRBJ2-3, with 12 bases that match TRBD2. The CDR3 region has the DNA TGCAGTGTCACTAGCGGGGGGACAGATACGCAGTATTTT. It yields the protein CSVTSGGTDTQYF.